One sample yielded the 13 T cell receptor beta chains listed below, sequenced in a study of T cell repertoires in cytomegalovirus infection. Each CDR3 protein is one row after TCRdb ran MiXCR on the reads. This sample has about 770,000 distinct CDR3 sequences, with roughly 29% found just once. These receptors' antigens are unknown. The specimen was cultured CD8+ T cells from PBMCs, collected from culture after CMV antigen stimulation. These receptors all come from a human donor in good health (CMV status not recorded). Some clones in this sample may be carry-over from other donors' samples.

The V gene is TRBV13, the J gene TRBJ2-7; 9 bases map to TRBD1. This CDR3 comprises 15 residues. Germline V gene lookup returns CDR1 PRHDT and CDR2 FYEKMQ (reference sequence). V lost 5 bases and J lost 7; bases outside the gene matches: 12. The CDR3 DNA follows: TGTGCCAGCAGCCCCGGACAGGGGCGATACTGGGAGCAGTACGTC. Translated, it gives CASSPGQGRYWEQYV.

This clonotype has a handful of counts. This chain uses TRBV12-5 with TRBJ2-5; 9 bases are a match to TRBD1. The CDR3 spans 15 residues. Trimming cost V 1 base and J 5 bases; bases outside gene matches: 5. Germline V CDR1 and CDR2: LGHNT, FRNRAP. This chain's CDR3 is CASGLGTGVGETQYF. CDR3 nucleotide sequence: TGTGCTAGTGGTTTGGGGACAGGGGTCGGGGAGACCCAGTACTTC.

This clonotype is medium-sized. CDR3 amino acids: CASSQDFSGGYNEQFF. In DNA, the CDR3 is TGCGCCAGCAGCCAAGATTTTAGCGGGGGCTACAATGAGCAGTTCTTC. The chain combines TRBV4-3 with TRBJ2-1; TRBD2 agrees at 9 bases. Germline CDR1 LGHNA, CDR2 YSLEER. The trim removed 0 bases at V and 3 bases at J, leaving 3 bases unmatched. This CDR3 is 16 amino acids long.

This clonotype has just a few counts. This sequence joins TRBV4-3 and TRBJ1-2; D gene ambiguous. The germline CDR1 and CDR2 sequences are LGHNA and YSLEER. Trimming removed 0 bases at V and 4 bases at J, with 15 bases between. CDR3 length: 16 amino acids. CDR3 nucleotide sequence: TGCGCCAGCAGCCAAGATCAGTTCCCAGTCCTCTATGGCTACACCTTC. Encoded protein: CASSQDQFPVLYGYTF.

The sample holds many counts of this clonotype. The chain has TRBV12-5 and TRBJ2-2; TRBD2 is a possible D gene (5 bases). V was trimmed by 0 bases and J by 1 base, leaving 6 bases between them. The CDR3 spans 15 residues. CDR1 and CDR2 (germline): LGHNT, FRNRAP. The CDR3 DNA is TGTGCTAGTGGTTTGGTACTAGGGAACACCGGGGAGCTGTTTTTT. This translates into CASGLVLGNTGELFF.

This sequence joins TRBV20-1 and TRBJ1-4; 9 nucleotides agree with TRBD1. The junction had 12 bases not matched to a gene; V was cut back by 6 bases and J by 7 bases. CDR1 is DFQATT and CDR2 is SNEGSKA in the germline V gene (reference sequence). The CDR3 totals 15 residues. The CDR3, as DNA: TGCAGTGCCTGGAGCCCCGGGACAGGGTTTGAAAAACTGTTTTTT. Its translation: CSAWSPGTGFEKLFF.

The CDR3 region has the DNA TGCGCCAGCAGCTTGGTAGGAAGGAGTACTGAAGCTTTCTTT. Its protein is CASSLVGRSTEAFF. The chain employs TRBV5-1 and TRBJ1-1; D call uncertain. CDR3 length: 14 residues. Trimming took 0 bases from V and 5 from J, leaving 11 bases between them. Germline-derived CDR1 and CDR2 are SGHRS and YFSETQ. The full variable domain, in which reference TRBV5-1 and TRBJ1-1 provide the parts outside the CDR3, is KAGVTQTPRYLIKTRGQQVTLSCSPISGHRSVSWYQQTPGQGLQFLFEYFSETQRNKGNFPGRFSGRQFSNSRSEMNVSTLELGDSALYLCASSLVGRSTEAFFGQGTRLTVV.

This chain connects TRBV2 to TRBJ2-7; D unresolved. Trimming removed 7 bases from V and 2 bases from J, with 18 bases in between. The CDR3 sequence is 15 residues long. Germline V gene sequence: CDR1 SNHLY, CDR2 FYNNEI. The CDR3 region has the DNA TGTGCCAGCAACTCCCCCACGGACGGTCCCTACGAGCAGTACTTC. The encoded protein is CASNSPTDGPYEQYF.

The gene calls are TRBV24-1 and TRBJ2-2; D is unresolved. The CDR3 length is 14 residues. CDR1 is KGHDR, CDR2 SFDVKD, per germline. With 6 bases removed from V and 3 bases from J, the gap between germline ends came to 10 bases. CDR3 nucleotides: TGTGCCACCAGTCCCGCCCCCGACACCGGGGAGCTGTTTTTT. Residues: CATSPAPDTGELFF.

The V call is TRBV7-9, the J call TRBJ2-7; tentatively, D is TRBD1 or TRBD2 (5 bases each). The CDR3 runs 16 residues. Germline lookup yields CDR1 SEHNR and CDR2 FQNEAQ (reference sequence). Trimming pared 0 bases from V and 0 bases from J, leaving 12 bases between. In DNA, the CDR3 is TGTGCCAGCAGCTTAGCTGCCGGGGCGACCTCCTACGAGCAGTACTTC. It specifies CASSLAAGATSYEQYF.

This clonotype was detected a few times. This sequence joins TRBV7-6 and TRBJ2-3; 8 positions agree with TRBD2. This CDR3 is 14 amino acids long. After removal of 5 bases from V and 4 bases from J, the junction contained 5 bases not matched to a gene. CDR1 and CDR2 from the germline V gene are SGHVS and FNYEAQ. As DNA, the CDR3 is TGTGCCAGCAGCCGTTCGCGGGGGGCAGATACGCAGTATTTT. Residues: CASSRSRGADTQYF.

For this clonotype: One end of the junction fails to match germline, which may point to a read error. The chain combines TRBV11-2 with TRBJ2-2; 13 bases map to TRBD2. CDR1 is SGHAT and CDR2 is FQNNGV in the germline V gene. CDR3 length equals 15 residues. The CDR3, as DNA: TGTGCCAGCAGCACTAGCGGGGGGGCCACCGGGGAGCTGGTTTTT. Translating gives CASSTSGGATGELVF.

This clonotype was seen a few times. CDR3 DNA: TGTGCCAGCAGCCCGACAGGGCCTGGGAATGAGCAGTTCTTC. This gives the protein CASSPTGPGNEQFF. The chain recombines TRBV6-2 or TRBV6-3 with TRBJ2-1; 7 positions agree with TRBD1. J was trimmed by 7 bases and V by 6 bases; bases with no gene match: 9. The CDR3 spans 14 residues. Germline lookup yields CDR1 MNHEY and CDR2 SVGEGT.